Described below is a single TCR beta chain sequence and its context. Its antigen is as yet unknown. A much larger clone differs from this one at a single base, so this may be a read error. Blood RNA was derived from unsorted whole blood, and germline DNA was extracted too. None of the patients had received treatment, and all had chronic HBV infection. This CDR3 is 14 amino acids long. Germline loops: CDR1 MNHNY, CDR2 SVGAGI (reference sequence). The sample belongs to a study of tumor-infiltrating lymphocytes in primary liver carcinoma. Broader study findings: Since the samples were bulk and unsorted, the CD4+ and CD8+ repertoires were not compared.

TCR beta cDNA was reverse-transcribed from 500 to 550 ng of total RNA. The reaction used a constant-region primer and ProtoScript II reverse transcriptase. Nested multiplex PCR, run for three rounds with slightly modified ARM-PCR, yielded TCR beta libraries. TRBV1-TRBV30 forward primers paired with a C-beta reverse primer were used in the first two PCR rounds, which ran approximately 10 cycles each. TCRdb passed the multiplex PCR reads through MiXCR, listing each CDR3 protein once. The sample consists of approximately 330,000 distinct CDR3 sequences, less than 75% of them appearing once. The rearrangement links TRBV6-6 to TRBJ2-3; D not resolved. The sequenced material came from peripheral blood. The source is a man in his forties with primary liver carcinoma and hepatitis B virus infection. The DNA for the CDR3 is TGTGCCAGCGAGAACCCCCTCGTGGCAGAGACGCAGTATTTT. It codes for CASENPLVAETQYF.